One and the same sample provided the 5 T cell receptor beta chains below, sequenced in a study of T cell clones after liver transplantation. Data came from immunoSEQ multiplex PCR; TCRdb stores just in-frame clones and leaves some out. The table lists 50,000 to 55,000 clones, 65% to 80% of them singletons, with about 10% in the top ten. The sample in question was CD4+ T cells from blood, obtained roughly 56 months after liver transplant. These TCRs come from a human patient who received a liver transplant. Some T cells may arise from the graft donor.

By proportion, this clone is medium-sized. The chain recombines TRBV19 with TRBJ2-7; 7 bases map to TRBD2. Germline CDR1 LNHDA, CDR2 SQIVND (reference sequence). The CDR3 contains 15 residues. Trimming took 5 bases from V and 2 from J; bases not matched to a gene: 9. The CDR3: CASSPSGTTTYEQYF. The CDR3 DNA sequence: TGTGCCAGTAGTCCCTCCGGGACTACAACCTACGAGCAGTACTTC. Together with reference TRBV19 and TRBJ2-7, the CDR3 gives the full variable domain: DGGITQSPKYLFRKEGQNVTLSCEQNLNHDAMYWYRQDPGQGLRLIYYSQIVNDFQKGDIAEGYSVSREKKESFPLTVTSAQKNPTAFYLCASSPSGTTTYEQYFGPGTRLTVT.

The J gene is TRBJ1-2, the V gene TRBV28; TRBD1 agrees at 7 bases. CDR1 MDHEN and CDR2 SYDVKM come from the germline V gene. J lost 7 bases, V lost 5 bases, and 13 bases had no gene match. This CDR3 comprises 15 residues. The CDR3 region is CASSPTTTGTRGYTF. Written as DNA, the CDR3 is TGTGCCAGCAGTCCAACAACGACAGGGACGCGTGGCTACACCTTC.

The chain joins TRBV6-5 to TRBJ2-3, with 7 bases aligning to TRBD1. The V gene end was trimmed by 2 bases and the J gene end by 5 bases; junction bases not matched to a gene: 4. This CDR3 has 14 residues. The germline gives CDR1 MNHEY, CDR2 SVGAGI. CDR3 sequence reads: CASSYQGVKDTQYF. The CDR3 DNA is TGTGCCAGCAGTTACCAGGGGGTTAAAGATACGCAGTATTTT.

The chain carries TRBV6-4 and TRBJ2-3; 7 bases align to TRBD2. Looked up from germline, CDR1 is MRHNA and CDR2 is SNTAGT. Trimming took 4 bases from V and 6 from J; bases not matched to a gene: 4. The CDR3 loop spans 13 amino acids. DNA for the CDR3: TGTGCCAGCAGTGGCAGGGAGGGGGATACGCAGTATTTT. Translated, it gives CASSGREGDTQYF.

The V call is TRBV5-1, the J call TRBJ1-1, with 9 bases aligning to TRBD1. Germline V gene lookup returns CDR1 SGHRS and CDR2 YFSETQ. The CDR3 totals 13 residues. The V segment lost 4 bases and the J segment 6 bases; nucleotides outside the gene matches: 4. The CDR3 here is CASSGRTGAEAFF. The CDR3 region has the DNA TGCGCCAGCAGCGGCCGGACAGGGGCTGAAGCTTTCTTT.